This T cell receptor (beta chain) originates from a study of cytomegalovirus exposure and HLA in healthy donors. Germline V gene lookup returns CDR1 SGHTA and CDR2 FQGNSA. This CDR3 is 17 amino acids long. The V gene end was trimmed by 5 bases and the J gene end by 2 bases; junction bases not matched to a gene: 6. Primers: 60 Vbeta forward and 13 Jbeta reverse. The table came from immunoSEQ multiplex PCR; TCRdb's copy has only in-frame clones and leaves some out. The sample has 150,000 to 200,000 clones; 80% are singletons. J is TRBJ2-1 and V is TRBV7-2; 13 positions match TRBD2. This receptor was taken from a man younger than 30 in good health and CMV-seropositive. The sample was PBMCs. CDR3 coding DNA: TGTGCCAGCAGCACAGGGACTAGCGGGGCACCCTACAATGAGCAGTTCTTC. It is translated as CASSTGTSGAPYNEQFF.